Listed below are T cell receptor beta chains from one sample, sequenced in a study of CD8+ T cells in alopecia areata. Produced via immunoSEQ multiplex PCR; TCRdb's table is partial and in-frame only. The sample contains roughly 150,000 clones, under 60% of which appear only once. Sequencing used CD8+ T cells sorted from blood, obtained at week 0. The receptors stem from a human donor with alopecia areata. Both conserved end residues are part of each CDR3. D genes are given only for firm matches. Clone size appears in some rows only: once, few, many, or a class for an expanded clone.

len: 12; j_gene: TRBJ1-2; d_gene: .; abundance: .; v_gene: TRBV7-9; CDR3aa: CASTSRLRGYTF; CDR3nt: TGTGCCAGCACGTCAAGACTGCGGGGCTACACCTTC
len: 13; j_gene: TRBJ2-3; d_gene: .; abundance: .; v_gene: TRBV7-3; CDR3aa: CASSQAPTDTQYF; CDR3nt: TGTGCCAGCAGCCAAGCCCCCACAGATACGCAGTATTTT
len: 11; j_gene: TRBJ1-2; d_gene: .; abundance: few; v_gene: TRBV30; CDR3aa: CAWSVLDHASF; CDR3nt: TGTGCCTGGAGTGTACTGGACCATGCAAGCTTC
len: 12; j_gene: TRBJ2-1; d_gene: .; abundance: .; v_gene: TRBV30; CDR3aa: CAWSGRINEQFF; CDR3nt: TGTGCCTGGAGTGGGAGAATCAATGAGCAGTTCTTC
len: 12; j_gene: TRBJ2-7; d_gene: .; abundance: .; v_gene: TRBV27; CDR3aa: CASSSNRVEQYF; CDR3nt: TGTGCCAGCAGTTCGAACAGGGTCGAGCAGTACTTC
len: 13; j_gene: TRBJ1-1; d_gene: .; abundance: few; v_gene: TRBV4-3; CDR3aa: CASSQDGATEAFF; CDR3nt: TGCGCCAGCAGCCAAGATGGGGCCACTGAAGCTTTCTTT
len: 14; j_gene: TRBJ2-2; d_gene: TRBD1; abundance: .; v_gene: TRBV7-2; CDR3aa: CASSLNRGTGELFF; CDR3nt: TGTGCCAGCAGCTTAAACAGGGGCACCGGGGAGCTGTTTTTT
len: 12; j_gene: TRBJ2-7; d_gene: .; abundance: .; v_gene: TRBV12-5; CDR3aa: CASGLERAEQYF; CDR3nt: TGTGCTAGTGGTTTGGAACGTGCAGAGCAGTACTTC
len: 15; j_gene: TRBJ1-2; d_gene: TRBD1; abundance: .; v_gene: TRBV7-6; CDR3aa: CASSHRDRDLDGYTF; CDR3nt: TGTGCCAGCAGCCATCGGGACAGGGATCTGGATGGCTACACCTTC
len: 13; j_gene: TRBJ1-1; d_gene: .; abundance: .; v_gene: TRBV19; CDR3aa: CASYRTVNTEAFF; CDR3nt: TGTGCCAGTTATCGGACGGTGAACACTGAAGCTTTCTTT
len: 13; j_gene: TRBJ2-1; d_gene: .; abundance: .; v_gene: TRBV11-2; CDR3aa: CASSLAGYNEQFF; CDR3nt: TGTGCCAGCAGCTTAGCAGGGTACAATGAGCAGTTCTTC
len: 15; j_gene: TRBJ1-5; d_gene: .; abundance: .; v_gene: TRBV7-4; CDR3aa: CASSLWTDSNQPQHF; CDR3nt: TGTGCCAGCAGCCTATGGACAGACAGCAATCAGCCCCAGCATTTT
len: 13; j_gene: TRBJ1-2; d_gene: .; abundance: .; v_gene: TRBV9; CDR3aa: CASSARDNLGYTF; CDR3nt: TGTGCCAGCAGCGCGAGGGACAACCTTGGCTACACCTTC
len: 16; j_gene: TRBJ2-2; d_gene: TRBD1; abundance: .; v_gene: TRBV13; CDR3aa: CASSFASRGLAGELFF; CDR3nt: TGTGCCAGCAGCTTCGCCAGCAGGGGGCTCGCCGGGGAGCTGTTTTTT
len: 15; j_gene: TRBJ2-5; d_gene: TRBD2; abundance: .; v_gene: TRBV4-1; CDR3aa: CASSQDGGAGETQYF; CDR3nt: TGCGCCAGCAGCCAGGACGGGGGGGCCGGAGAGACCCAGTACTTC
len: 14; j_gene: TRBJ2-7; d_gene: .; abundance: once; v_gene: TRBV6-1; CDR3aa: CASNQHTGSYEQYF; CDR3nt: TGTGCCAGCAACCAACATACAGGGTCCTACGAGCAGTACTTC
len: 14; j_gene: TRBJ1-2; d_gene: TRBD1; abundance: .; v_gene: TRBV19; CDR3aa: CASSIVTGGYGYTF; CDR3nt: TGTGCCAGTAGTATCGTGACAGGGGGCTATGGCTACACCTTC
len: 12; j_gene: TRBJ2-7; d_gene: .; abundance: .; v_gene: TRBV30; CDR3aa: CAWSARRDEQYF; CDR3nt: TGTGCCTGGAGCGCAAGACGAGACGAGCAGTACTTC
len: 14; j_gene: TRBJ2-3; d_gene: .; abundance: .; v_gene: TRBV9; CDR3aa: CASSTELATDTQYF; CDR3nt: TGTGCCAGCAGCACCGAACTAGCAACAGATACGCAGTATTTT
len: 15; j_gene: TRBJ1-1; d_gene: .; abundance: few; v_gene: TRBV29-1; CDR3aa: CSVEERGYRNTEAFF; CDR3nt: TGCAGCGTTGAAGAAAGGGGTTATCGGAACACTGAAGCTTTCTTT
len: 13; j_gene: TRBJ1-2; d_gene: TRBD1; abundance: .; v_gene: TRBV5-6; CDR3aa: CASSSGQGLGYTF; CDR3nt: TGTGCCAGCAGCTCTGGACAGGGACTTGGCTACACCTTC
len: 13; j_gene: TRBJ2-5; d_gene: .; abundance: .; v_gene: TRBV11-3; CDR3aa: CASSFEPKETQYF; CDR3nt: TGTGCCAGCAGCTTCGAACCTAAGGAGACCCAGTACTTC
len: 12; j_gene: TRBJ1-2; d_gene: TRBD1; abundance: .; v_gene: TRBV29-1; CDR3aa: CSVLDRDYGYTF; CDR3nt: TGCAGCGTCCTCGACAGGGACTATGGCTACACCTTC
len: 14; j_gene: TRBJ2-3; d_gene: TRBD2; abundance: .; v_gene: TRBV30; CDR3aa: CAWSAGGPMDTQYF; CDR3nt: TGTGCCTGGAGTGCGGGGGGGCCTATGGATACGCAGTATTTT
len: 14; j_gene: TRBJ2-1; d_gene: TRBD2; abundance: .; v_gene: TRBV29-1; CDR3aa: CSVTIMGLANEQFF; CDR3nt: TGCAGCGTTACTATAATGGGACTAGCTAATGAGCAGTTCTTC
len: 13; j_gene: TRBJ2-5; d_gene: TRBD2; abundance: .; v_gene: TRBV6-5; CDR3aa: CASSREGIETQYF; CDR3nt: TGTGCCAGCAGCCGGGAGGGGATCGAGACCCAGTACTTC
len: 17; j_gene: TRBJ2-7; d_gene: TRBD2; abundance: .; v_gene: TRBV7-2; CDR3aa: CASSLDGASGGTYEQYF; CDR3nt: TGTGCCAGCAGCTTAGATGGTGCTAGCGGGGGGACCTACGAGCAGTACTTC
len: 16; j_gene: TRBJ1-5; d_gene: .; abundance: .; v_gene: TRBV21-1; CDR3aa: CASSKGGGGSNQPQHF; CDR3nt: TGTGCCAGCAGCAAAGGGGGAGGGGGTAGCAATCAGCCCCAGCATTTT
len: 15; j_gene: TRBJ1-1; d_gene: TRBD1; abundance: .; v_gene: TRBV10-3; CDR3aa: CAIRETGGKNTEAFF; CDR3nt: TGTGCCATCAGAGAGACAGGGGGAAAGAACACTGAAGCTTTCTTT
len: 15; j_gene: TRBJ2-2; d_gene: .; abundance: .; v_gene: TRBV7-3; CDR3aa: CASSLTPGLGGELFF; CDR3nt: TGTGCCAGCAGCTTAACCCCGGGATTGGGCGGGGAGCTGTTTTTT
len: 16; j_gene: TRBJ2-5; d_gene: TRBD1; abundance: .; v_gene: TRBV7-2; CDR3aa: CASSSADRALQETQYF; CDR3nt: TGTGCCAGCAGCTCTGCTGACAGGGCCCTACAAGAGACCCAGTACTTC
len: 13; j_gene: TRBJ1-1; d_gene: .; abundance: once; v_gene: TRBV30; CDR3aa: CAWSYGLNTEAFF; CDR3nt: TGTGCCTGGAGTTATGGGTTGAACACTGAAGCTTTCTTT
len: 13; j_gene: TRBJ1-5; d_gene: .; abundance: .; v_gene: TRBV4-1; CDR3aa: CASSQDLIRPQHF; CDR3nt: TGCGCCAGCAGCCAAGATCTGATTAGGCCCCAGCATTTT
len: 13; j_gene: TRBJ2-7; d_gene: .; abundance: .; v_gene: TRBV7-8; CDR3aa: CASSLKGFYEQYF; CDR3nt: TGTGCCAGCAGCTTAAAAGGGTTCTACGAGCAGTACTTC
len: 12; j_gene: TRBJ2-5; d_gene: TRBD2; abundance: once; v_gene: TRBV27; CDR3aa: CAAGGGQETQYF; CDR3nt: TGTGCCGCCGGGGGGGGTCAAGAGACCCAGTACTTC
len: 15; j_gene: TRBJ1-1; d_gene: .; abundance: .; v_gene: TRBV4-3; CDR3aa: CASSQGPGQYTEAFF; CDR3nt: TGCGCCAGCAGCCAGGGCCCCGGACAGTACACTGAAGCTTTCTTT
len: 16; j_gene: TRBJ2-3; d_gene: TRBD2; abundance: .; v_gene: TRBV11-2; CDR3aa: CASSSRTSGGTDTQYF; CDR3nt: TGTGCCAGCAGCTCACGGACTAGCGGGGGGACAGATACGCAGTATTTT
len: 14; j_gene: TRBJ1-2; d_gene: .; abundance: .; v_gene: TRBV19; CDR3aa: CASSIRPRGNGYTF; CDR3nt: TGTGCCAGTAGTATAAGGCCCCGAGGGAATGGCTACACCTTC
len: 10; j_gene: TRBJ1-2; d_gene: .; abundance: .; v_gene: TRBV20-1; CDR3aa: CSARDYGYTF; CDR3nt: TGCAGTGCTAGAGATTACGGCTACACCTTC
len: 13; j_gene: TRBJ1-6; d_gene: .; abundance: few; v_gene: TRBV4-1; CDR3aa: CASSQDPLGPLHF; CDR3nt: TGCGCCAGCAGCCAAGATCCCCTGGGACCCCTCCACTTT
len: 10; j_gene: TRBJ1-2; d_gene: .; abundance: few; v_gene: TRBV29-1; CDR3aa: CSVEHYGYTF; CDR3nt: TGCAGCGTAGAACACTATGGCTACACCTTC
len: 14; j_gene: TRBJ2-1; d_gene: TRBD1; abundance: .; v_gene: TRBV7-6; CDR3aa: CASSQDPGGYEQFF; CDR3nt: TGTGCCAGCAGCCAGGACCCAGGGGGTTATGAGCAGTTCTTC
len: 15; j_gene: TRBJ1-4; d_gene: .; abundance: .; v_gene: TRBV5-1; CDR3aa: CASSLDAGMNEKLFF; CDR3nt: TGCGCCAGCAGCTTGGATGCAGGGATGAACGAAAAACTGTTTTTT